The clone carrying this TCR beta chain occurred a few times. CD4+CD45RO+CD25- cells were isolated as memory CD4+ T cells. CDR3 length: 15 amino acids. V shed 6 bases and J shed 6 bases, with 18 bases lying between them. Looked up from germline, CDR1 is MNHEY and CDR2 is SMNVEV (reference sequence). Constant-region reverse primers amplified full-length variable regions, followed by semi-nested Nested Universal Primer A PCR. MiXCR, run by TCRdb on the 5' RACE reads, gives a single entry per CDR3 protein. This repertoire shows 5,800 or so distinct CDR3 sequences, 31% found once; its top ten account for less than 9.5%.

The chain links TRBV27 to TRBJ1-5, with a tentative D call TRBD1 (6 bases). The sequenced sample was memory CD4+ T cells sorted from a lymph node. Subset of the sample: memory CD4+ T cells, CD4+CD45RO+CD25-. This receptor was obtained from a female donor with breast cancer. The CDR3 region is CASRSVGGGGQPQHF. DNA of the CDR3: TGTGCCAGCAGGAGTGTAGGGGGGGGAGGTCAGCCCCAGCATTTT.